This T cell receptor beta chain is drawn from a study of shared clonotypes between healthy human individuals. Trimming removed 8 bases from V and 2 bases from J; junction bases left unmatched: 9. The CDR3 extends over 14 amino acids. The germline V gene encodes CDR1 MDHEN and CDR2 SYDVKM. Sequencing used immunoSEQ multiplex PCR; TCRdb keeps in-frame clones, though not all of them. The table lists over 2 million clones, 92% of them singletons. Every contributor of samples was a Caucasian grown-up residing in Nashville, Tennessee. For this clone: Its antigen remains unknown.

Points from the study as a whole: Specimens sampled were limited to blood, with tissue repertoires likely differing. With four donors compared, 4.5% to 6.5% of naive CD4 clonotypes were shared.

The sequence was collected from a man aged 18-30 years in good health. Some clones in this sample may be carry-over from other donors' samples. The sequenced material came from naive CD4+ T cells from PBMCs. Specified subset: CD45RA+ positively selected. The chain has TRBV28 and TRBJ2-7; 7 positions agree with TRBD1. The CDR3 DNA reads as TGTGCCAGCCGTGCGAAGGGGGCCACCTACGAGCAGTACTTC. Residues: CASRAKGATYEQYF.